What follows is one TCR beta chain and its context. It lacks a known antigen. The record has no base qualities; no much larger clone is one base away. The sample originates from a study of blood T cell repertoires in COVID-19 (dated by TCRdb to 2020 to 2022). About the full investigation: The collaborator samples originated in the United States, Italy and Spain and spanned the acute and convalescent phases of COVID-19. The sample metadata nearly always contained a de-identified subject ID, COVID-19 status, age in years and sex. The material from the prospective study consisted of cDNA or gDNA derived from T cells, B-cell-depleted T cells, or PBMCs. Where available, HLA class I and class II types were taken from metadata supplied by the sample provider and were not determined by assay-based typing. The repertoires were released in a freely available public database intended as a resource for research on the immune response to SARS-CoV-2. The dataset comprised deeply sampled blood TCRbeta repertoires from subjects exposed to, actively infected with, or recovered from COVID-19. Samples came from the ongoing ImmuneRACE study (first 160 participants) plus 1,254 subjects from 6 global collaborators.

Germline trimming: 4 bases from V, 2 bases from J; junction bases outside gene matches: 7. Taken from cysteine to phenylalanine, the CDR3 has 16 residues. Just CDR3 DNA is preserved here, 48 bases in frame from base 1. Via the germline V gene (reference sequence), CDR1 is LNHDA and CDR2 SQIVND. The immunoSEQ Assay, a bias-controlled multiplex PCR, was used to amplify TCRbeta CDR3 regions from genomic DNA. On the study's bioinformatics: Nucleated cell counts per sample were estimated from amplification of reference gene primers within the assay. Sequence reads were collapsed and filtered to measure the absolute abundance of every unique TCRbeta CDR3 rearrangement. For each sample, productive Simpson clonality was calculated as the square root of Simpson's diversity index over productive rearrangements. The immuneACCESS repertoire file appears here via TCRdb, limited to in-frame rearrangements. These files lack a portion of the clones; in checked studies, under half of the deficit traces to unresolved V genes, and the cause of the others is not known. V, J and clone size are taken as reported in that table, and D and trimming were inferred from the DNA itself. This sample has some 180,000 clones in its table, and roughly 80% of those were observed once. Almost 6% of the sample goes to the ten largest clones.

One collaborating source in Seattle enrolled patients while the patients were actively infected and followed the patients over time throughout the course of disease. Each collaborating institution followed its own protocols to collect whole blood in K2EDTA tubes. For TCRbeta analysis, collaborator samples were shipped as frozen whole blood, as isolated PBMCs, or as DNA extracted from either sample type. Beyond this particular receptor, the publication reports: The amount of clinical and demographic metadata varied by source and participant and was provided uncurated.

The clonotype was recovered from a woman aged 35 to 49 with COVID-19, enrolled during active disease. Source material: peripheral blood. The V and J genes are TRBV19 and TRBJ2-3, with 9 bases aligning to TRBD1. The sequenced DNA: TGTGCCAGTAGTACTGGGGACAGGGTCTTCACAGATACGCAGTATTTT. This sequence encodes CASSTGDRVFTDTQYF.